These 9 T cell receptor beta chains originate from one sample sequenced in a study of control samples from healthy donors and cancer patients. The assay was immunoSEQ multiplex PCR, and TCRdb's table has in-frame clones only and misses some. In the table there are around 180,000 clones, under 95% of which are singletons. The material sequenced was blood. These receptor sequences come from a woman younger than 35 in good health.

The genes are TRBV6-5 and TRBJ2-5, with TRBD2 identical over 12 bases. Germline lookup yields CDR1 MNHEY and CDR2 SVGAGI. Trimming removed 4 bases from V and 5 bases from J; junction bases left unmatched: 5. This CDR3 region has 15 residues. CDR3 DNA: TGTGCCAGCAGTTGGCTAGCGGGAGGGCCGGAGACCCAGTACTTC. Translating gives CASSWLAGGPETQYF.

This chain connects TRBV7-2 to TRBJ1-5; D is unresolved. Germline V gene sequence: CDR1 SGHTA, CDR2 FQGNSA. The CDR3 is made up of 15 amino acids. The germline V and J ends were trimmed by 5 bases and 0 bases, with 11 bases remaining between them. The CDR3 nucleotides read TGTGCCAGCAGCCCGGGTAGGCCTAGCAATCAGCCCCAGCATTTT. It is translated as CASSPGRPSNQPQHF.

This clone was counted only a few times. The chain combines TRBV20-1 with TRBJ1-6, with D unclear. The germline CDR1 and CDR2 sequences are DFQATT and SNEGSKA (reference sequence). The ends were cut back, 1 base at V and 12 bases at J, with 7 bases in the middle. This CDR3 comprises 11 residues. CDR3 DNA sequence: TGCAGTGCTAGAGGCGCAGGACCCCTCCACTTT. As protein: CSARGAGPLHF.

V gene TRBV21-1 combines with J gene TRBJ2-7; no check of the table's D call, TRBD2, against the DNA was made. TRBV21-1 has pseudogene status. CDR3 length: 19 amino acids. The CDR3 nucleotides read TGTGCCAGCAGCTTTGGACTAGCGGGAGGGCCCACCCCATTCTACGAGCAGTACTTC. Translated, it gives CASSFGLAGGPTPFYEQYF.

The CDR3 region has the DNA TGTGCCAGCGGTATGGGGGTTCAAGGTGAAAAACTGTTTTTT. Its translation is CASGMGVQGEKLFF. This chain links TRBV2 with TRBJ1-4; D might be TRBD1 (5 bases). The germline gives CDR1 SNHLY, CDR2 FYNNEI. The CDR3 consists of 14 residues. V was cut by 8 bases and J by 7 bases, with 17 bases left in between.

The chain carries TRBV4-2 and TRBJ1-1; 10 bases map to TRBD1. Trimming removed 8 bases from V and 2 bases from J; junction bases left unmatched: 14. This CDR3 spans 17 amino acids. Germline loops: CDR1 LGHNA, CDR2 YNFKEQ. The chain's CDR3 is CASRPNWGDRGNTEAFF. The CDR3 bases are TGTGCCAGCCGCCCCAATTGGGGGGACAGGGGAAACACTGAAGCTTTCTTT.

This CDR3 reads CASSPGGSLSETQYF. The CDR3 nucleotides read TGTGCCAGCAGTCCTGGAGGATCGTTGTCGGAGACCCAGTACTTC. The gene calls are TRBV7-9 and TRBJ2-5, with a weak D call TRBD2 (5 bases). Germline assignment: CDR1 SEHNR and CDR2 FQNEAQ (reference sequence). This CDR3 is 15 amino acids long. Trimming removed 6 bases from V and 5 bases from J, with 19 bases in between. The complete variable domain, with remaining parts taken from reference TRBV7-9 and TRBJ2-5, reads DTGVSQNPRHKITKRGQNVTFRCDPISEHNRLYWYRQTLGQGPEFLTYFQNEAQLEKSRLLSDRFSAERPKGSFSTLEIQRTEQGDSAMYLCASSPGGSLSETQYFGPGTRLLVL.

The genes are TRBV4-3 and TRBJ1-2; perhaps TRBD1 as D (5 bases). The CDR3 extends over 14 amino acids. V was trimmed by 0 bases and J by 5 bases, leaving 10 bases between them. Per germline, CDR1 LGHNA and CDR2 YSLEER. The CDR3 bases are TGCGCCAGCAGCCAAGATCCGGACATTTATGGCTACACCTTC. Its translation: CASSQDPDIYGYTF.

A single count supports this clone. The chain couples TRBV4-3 to TRBJ1-2, with D perhaps matching TRBD1 (6 bases). Germline CDR1 reads LGHNA; CDR2 reads YSLEER. The length of the CDR3 is 16 residues. Trimming pared 4 bases from V and 6 bases from J, leaving 21 bases between. CDR3 sequence reads: CASSRTLTSGQNGYTF. The CDR3 bases are TGCGCCAGCAGCCGAACTCTTACCTCCGGACAGAATGGCTACACCTTC.